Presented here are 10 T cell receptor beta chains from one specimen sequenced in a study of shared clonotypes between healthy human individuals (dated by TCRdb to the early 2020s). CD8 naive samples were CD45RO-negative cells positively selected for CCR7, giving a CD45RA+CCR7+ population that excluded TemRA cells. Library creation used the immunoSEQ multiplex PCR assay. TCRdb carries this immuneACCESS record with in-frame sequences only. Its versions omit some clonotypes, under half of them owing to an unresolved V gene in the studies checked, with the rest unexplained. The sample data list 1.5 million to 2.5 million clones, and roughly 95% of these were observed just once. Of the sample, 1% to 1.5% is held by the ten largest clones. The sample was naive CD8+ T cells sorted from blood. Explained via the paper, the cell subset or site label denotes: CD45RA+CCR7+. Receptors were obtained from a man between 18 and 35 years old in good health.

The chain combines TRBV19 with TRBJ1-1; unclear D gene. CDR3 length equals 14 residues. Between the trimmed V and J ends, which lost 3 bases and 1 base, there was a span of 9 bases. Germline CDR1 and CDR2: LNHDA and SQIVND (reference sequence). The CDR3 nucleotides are TGTGCCAGTAGTATCCGAGACGGGAACACTGAAGCTTTCTTT. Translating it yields CASSIRDGNTEAFF. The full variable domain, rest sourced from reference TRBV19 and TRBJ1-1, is DGGITQSPKYLFRKEGQNVTLSCEQNLNHDAMYWYRQDPGQGLRLIYYSQIVNDFQKGDIAEGYSVSREKKESFPLTVTSAQKNPTAFYLCASSIRDGNTEAFFGQGTRLTVV.

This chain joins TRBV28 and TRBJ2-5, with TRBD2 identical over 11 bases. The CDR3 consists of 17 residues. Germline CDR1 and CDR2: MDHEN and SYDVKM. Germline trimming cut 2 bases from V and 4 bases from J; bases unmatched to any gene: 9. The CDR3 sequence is CASSLTLAGGAPETQYF. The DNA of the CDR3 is TGTGCCAGCAGTTTAACTCTAGCGGGGGGCGCCCCAGAGACCCAGTACTTC.

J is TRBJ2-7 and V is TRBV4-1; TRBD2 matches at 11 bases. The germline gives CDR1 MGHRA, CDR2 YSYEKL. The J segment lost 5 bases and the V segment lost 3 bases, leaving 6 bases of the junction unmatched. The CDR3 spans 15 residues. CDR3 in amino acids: CASSQASGRYHEQYF. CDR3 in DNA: TGCGCCAGCAGCCAGGCTAGCGGGAGGTACCACGAGCAGTACTTC.

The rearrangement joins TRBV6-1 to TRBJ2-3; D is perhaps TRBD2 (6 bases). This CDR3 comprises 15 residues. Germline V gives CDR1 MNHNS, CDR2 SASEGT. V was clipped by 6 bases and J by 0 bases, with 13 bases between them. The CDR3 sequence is CASREGRFSTDTQYF. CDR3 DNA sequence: TGTGCCAGCAGGGAGGGCAGGTTTAGCACAGATACGCAGTATTTT.

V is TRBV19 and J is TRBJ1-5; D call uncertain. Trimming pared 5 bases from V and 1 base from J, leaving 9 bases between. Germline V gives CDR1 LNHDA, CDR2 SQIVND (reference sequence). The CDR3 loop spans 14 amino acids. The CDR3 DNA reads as TGTGCCAGTAGTCCTTACAGCAGCAATCAGCCCCAGCATTTT. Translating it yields CASSPYSSNQPQHF.

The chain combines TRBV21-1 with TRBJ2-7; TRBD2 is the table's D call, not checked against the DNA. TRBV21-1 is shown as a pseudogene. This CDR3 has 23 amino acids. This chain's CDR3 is CASSVAGTGDSFTSGTNSYEQYF. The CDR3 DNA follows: TGTGCCAGCAGCGTCGCCGGGACAGGGGATTCGTTTACTAGCGGGACCAACTCCTACGAGCAGTACTTC.

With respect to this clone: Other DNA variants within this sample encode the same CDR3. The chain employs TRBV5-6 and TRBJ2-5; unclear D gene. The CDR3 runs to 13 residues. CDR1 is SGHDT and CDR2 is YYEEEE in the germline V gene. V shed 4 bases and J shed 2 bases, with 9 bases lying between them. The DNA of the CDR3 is TGTGCCAGCAGCCCCGAAGTACAAGAGACCCAGTACTTC. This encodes CASSPEVQETQYF.

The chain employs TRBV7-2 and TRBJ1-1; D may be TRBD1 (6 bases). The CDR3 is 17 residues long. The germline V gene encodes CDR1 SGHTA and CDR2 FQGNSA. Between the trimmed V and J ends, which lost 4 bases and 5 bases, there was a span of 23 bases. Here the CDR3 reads CASSSVGGQGPRTEAFF. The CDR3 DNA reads TGTGCCAGCAGCTCGGTAGGTGGGCAGGGGCCGAGAACTGAAGCTTTCTTT.

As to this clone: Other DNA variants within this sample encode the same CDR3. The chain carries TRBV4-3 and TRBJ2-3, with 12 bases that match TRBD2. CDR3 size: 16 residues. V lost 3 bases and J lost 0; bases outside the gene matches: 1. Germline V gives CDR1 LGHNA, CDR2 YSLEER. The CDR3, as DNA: TGCGCCAGCAGCCACGGGACTAGCGGGAGCACAGATACGCAGTATTTT. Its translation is CASSHGTSGSTDTQYF.

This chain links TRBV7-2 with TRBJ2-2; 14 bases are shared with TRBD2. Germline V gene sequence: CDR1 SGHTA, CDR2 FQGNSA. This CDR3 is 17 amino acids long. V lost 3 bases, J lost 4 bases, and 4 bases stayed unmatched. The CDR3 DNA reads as TGTGCCAGCAGCTTGACTAGCGGGAGGGCAGTCACCGGGGAGCTGTTTTTT. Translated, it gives CASSLTSGRAVTGELFF. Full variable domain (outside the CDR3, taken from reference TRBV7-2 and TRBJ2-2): GAGVSQSPSNKVTEKGKDVELRCDPISGHTALYWYRQSLGQGLEFLIYFQGNSAPDKSGLPSDRFSAERTGGSVSTLTIQRTQQEDSAVYLCASSLTSGRAVTGELFFGEGSRLTVL.